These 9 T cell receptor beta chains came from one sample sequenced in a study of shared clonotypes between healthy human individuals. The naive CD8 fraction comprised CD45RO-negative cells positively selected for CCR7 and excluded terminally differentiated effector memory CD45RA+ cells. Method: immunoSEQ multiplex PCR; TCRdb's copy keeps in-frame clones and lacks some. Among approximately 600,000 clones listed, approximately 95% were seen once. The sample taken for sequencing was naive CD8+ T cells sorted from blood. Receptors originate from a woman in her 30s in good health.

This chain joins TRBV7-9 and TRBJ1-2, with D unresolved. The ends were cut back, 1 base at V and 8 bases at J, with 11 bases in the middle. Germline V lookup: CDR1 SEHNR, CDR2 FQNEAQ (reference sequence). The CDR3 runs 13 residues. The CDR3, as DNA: TGTGCCAGCAGCTTAGAACCGGGAGAGGGCTACACCTTC. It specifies CASSLEPGEGYTF.

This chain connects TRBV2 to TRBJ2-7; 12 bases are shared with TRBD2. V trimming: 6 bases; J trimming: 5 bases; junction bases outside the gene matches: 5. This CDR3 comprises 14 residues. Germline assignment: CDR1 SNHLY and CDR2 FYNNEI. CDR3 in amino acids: CASSASGGADEQYF. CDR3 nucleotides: TGTGCCAGCAGCGCTAGCGGGGGGGCCGACGAGCAGTACTTC.

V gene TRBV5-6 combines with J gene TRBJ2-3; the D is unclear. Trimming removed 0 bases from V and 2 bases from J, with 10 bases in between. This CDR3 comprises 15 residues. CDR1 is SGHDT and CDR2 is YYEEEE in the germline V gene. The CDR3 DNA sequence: TGTGCCAGCAGCTTGGAAGGCCTGATCACAGATACGCAGTATTTT. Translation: CASSLEGLITDTQYF.

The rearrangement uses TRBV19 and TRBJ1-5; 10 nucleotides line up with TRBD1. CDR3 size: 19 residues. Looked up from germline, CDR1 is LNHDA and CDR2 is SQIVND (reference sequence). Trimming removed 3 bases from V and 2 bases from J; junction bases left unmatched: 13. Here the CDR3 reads CASSISPLFDRGRNQPQHF. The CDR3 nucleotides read TGTGCCAGTAGTATTTCCCCCCTCTTCGACAGGGGGCGCAATCAGCCCCAGCATTTT.

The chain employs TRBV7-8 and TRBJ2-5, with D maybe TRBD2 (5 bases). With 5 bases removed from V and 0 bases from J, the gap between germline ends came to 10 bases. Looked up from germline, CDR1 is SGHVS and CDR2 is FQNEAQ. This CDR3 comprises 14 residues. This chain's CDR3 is CASSLPGDQETQYF. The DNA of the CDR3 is TGTGCCAGCAGCCTACCCGGGGACCAAGAGACCCAGTACTTC.

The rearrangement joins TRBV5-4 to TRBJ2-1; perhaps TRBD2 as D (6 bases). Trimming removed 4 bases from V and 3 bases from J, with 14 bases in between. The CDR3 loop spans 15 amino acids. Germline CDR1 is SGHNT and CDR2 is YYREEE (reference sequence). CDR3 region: CASSPGSGLYNEQFF. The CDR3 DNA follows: TGTGCCAGCAGCCCCGGTAGCGGCCTCTACAATGAGCAGTTCTTC.

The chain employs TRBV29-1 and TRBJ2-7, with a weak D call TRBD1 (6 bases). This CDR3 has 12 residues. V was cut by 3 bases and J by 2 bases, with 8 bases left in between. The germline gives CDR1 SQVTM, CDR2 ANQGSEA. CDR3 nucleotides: TGCAGCGTTGAGACAGGACCCTACGAGCAGTACTTC. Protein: CSVETGPYEQYF.

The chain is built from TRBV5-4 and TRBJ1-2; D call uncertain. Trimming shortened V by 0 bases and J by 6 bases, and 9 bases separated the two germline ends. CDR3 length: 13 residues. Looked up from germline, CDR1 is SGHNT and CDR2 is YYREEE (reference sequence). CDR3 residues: CASSLENWNGYTF. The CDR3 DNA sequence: TGTGCCAGCAGCTTGGAGAATTGGAATGGCTACACCTTC.

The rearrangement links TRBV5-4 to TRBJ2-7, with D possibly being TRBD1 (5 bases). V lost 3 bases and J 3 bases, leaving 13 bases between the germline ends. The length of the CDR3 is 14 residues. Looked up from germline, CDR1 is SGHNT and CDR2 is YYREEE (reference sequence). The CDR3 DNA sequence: TGTGCCAGCAGCTCGCCGACAGTTGACTACGAGCAGTACTTC. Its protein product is CASSSPTVDYEQYF.